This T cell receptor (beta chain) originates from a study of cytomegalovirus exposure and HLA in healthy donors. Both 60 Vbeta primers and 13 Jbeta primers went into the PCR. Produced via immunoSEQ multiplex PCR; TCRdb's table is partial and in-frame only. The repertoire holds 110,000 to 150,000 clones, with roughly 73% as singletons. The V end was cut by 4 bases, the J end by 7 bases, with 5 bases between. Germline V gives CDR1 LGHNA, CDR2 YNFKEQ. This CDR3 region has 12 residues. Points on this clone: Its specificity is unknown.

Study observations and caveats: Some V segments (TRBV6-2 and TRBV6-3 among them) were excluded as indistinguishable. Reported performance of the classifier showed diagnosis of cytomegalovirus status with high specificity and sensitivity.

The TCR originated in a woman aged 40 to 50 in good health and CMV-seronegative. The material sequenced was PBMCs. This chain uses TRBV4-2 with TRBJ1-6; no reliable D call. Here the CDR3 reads CASSLQNSPLHF. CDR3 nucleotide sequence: TGTGCCAGCAGCCTTCAGAATTCACCCCTCCACTTT.